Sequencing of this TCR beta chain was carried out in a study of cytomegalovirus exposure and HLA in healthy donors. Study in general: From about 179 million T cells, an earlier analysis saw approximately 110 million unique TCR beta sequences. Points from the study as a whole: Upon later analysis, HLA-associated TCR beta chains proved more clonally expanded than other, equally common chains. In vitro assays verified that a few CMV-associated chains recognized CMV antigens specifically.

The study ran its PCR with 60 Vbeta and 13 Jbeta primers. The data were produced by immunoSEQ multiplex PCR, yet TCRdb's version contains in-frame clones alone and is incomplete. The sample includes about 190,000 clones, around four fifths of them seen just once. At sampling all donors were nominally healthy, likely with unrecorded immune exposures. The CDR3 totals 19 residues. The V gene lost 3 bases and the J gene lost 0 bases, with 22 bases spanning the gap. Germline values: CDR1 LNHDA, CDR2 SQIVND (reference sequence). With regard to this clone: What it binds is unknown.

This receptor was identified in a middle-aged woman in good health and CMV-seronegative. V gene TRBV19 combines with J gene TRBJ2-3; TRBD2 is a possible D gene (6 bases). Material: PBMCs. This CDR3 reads CASSIGLAIKMSSTDTQYF. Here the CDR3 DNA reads TGTGCCAGTAGTATTGGCCTAGCGATAAAAATGAGTAGCACAGATACGCAGTATTTT.